These 25 T cell receptor beta chains share one sample of origin, sequenced in a study of T cells after yellow fever vaccination. TCRdb recomputed calls from the 5' RACE reads with MiXCR, one row per CDR3 protein. Among 120,000 to 150,000 distinct CDR3 sequences, 7.7% were seen once, and the ten largest hold less than 0.95%. Sequencing used CD4+ T cells sorted from PBMCs, obtained 5 days after the yellow fever booster vaccination. The receptors come from a man aged 25-45 years who received the YFV17D yellow fever vaccine.

This clonotype was seen many times. CDR3 nucleotide sequence: TGTGCCAGCAGCCCAAGCTTAGTCAATGAGCAGTTCTTC. This gives the protein CASSPSLVNEQFF. The chain links TRBV5-4 to TRBJ2-1; D unresolved. The CDR3 runs 13 residues. CDR1 SGHNT and CDR2 YYREEE come from the germline V gene (reference sequence). With 4 bases removed from V and 6 bases from J, the gap between germline ends came to 11 bases.

This clonotype has ten or more counts. The chain has TRBV5-6 and TRBJ2-3, with D uncertain. This CDR3 has 18 amino acids. Germline loops: CDR1 SGHDT, CDR2 YYEEEE. V was pared by 4 bases and J by 6 bases, with 27 bases between. The CDR3, as DNA: TGTGCCAGCAGCGTCTTTGTTAACCGGGTCCCCTCCCTCGATACGCAGTATTTT. Amino acids: CASSVFVNRVPSLDTQYF.

This clonotype has a count of ten or more. The chain employs TRBV29-1 and TRBJ2-7, with TRBD2 matching 10 bases. Germline V gene sequence: CDR1 SQVTM, CDR2 ANQGSEA. This CDR3 contains 13 residues. Trimming took 3 bases from V and 7 from J; bases not matched to a gene: 6. The CDR3 reads CSVDTSGMGEQYF. Written as DNA, the CDR3 is TGCAGCGTTGATACTAGCGGGATGGGGGAGCAGTACTTC.

This clonotype was counted many times. The chain links TRBV20-1 to TRBJ2-3; D possibly corresponds to TRBD1 (7 bases). Germline loops: CDR1 DFQATT, CDR2 SNEGSKA (reference sequence). Trimming removed 2 bases at V and 2 bases at J, with 11 bases between. CDR3 length equals 14 residues. CDR3 in DNA: TGCAGTGCTAGACAGGGGGGAATCACAGATACGCAGTATTTT. Translated, it gives CSARQGGITDTQYF.

V usage is TRBV18 and J usage is TRBJ2-5; TRBD1 might be the D (6 bases). V was cut by 0 bases and J by 1 base, with 9 bases left in between. Germline V CDR1 and CDR2: KGHSH, LQKENI. CDR3 size: 15 residues. The CDR3 bases are TGTGCCAGCTCACCACCGTCCAGGGGCCAAGAGACCCAGTACTTC. Its protein product is CASSPPSRGQETQYF.

The table lists this clonotype with many counts. The CDR3 coding sequence is TGTGCCATCAGTGGACAGGGCCGTAATTCACCCCTCCACTTT. It codes for CAISGQGRNSPLHF. The rearrangement uses TRBV10-3 and TRBJ1-6, with 7 bases lining up with TRBD1. The V gene's germline CDR1 is ENHRY and CDR2 SYGVKD. The CDR3 contains 14 residues. The trim removed 4 bases at V and 6 bases at J, leaving 3 bases unmatched.

This clonotype was observed at least ten times. V usage is TRBV29-1 and J usage is TRBJ1-5, with D possibly matching TRBD1 (5 bases). Trimming left V 4 bases short and J 3 bases short, with 13 bases between. Germline V CDR1 and CDR2: SQVTM, ANQGSEA. This CDR3 is built from 14 residues. CDR3 nucleotide sequence: TGCAGCGTTGTATTCGAGACAGACAATCAGCCCCAGCATTTT. Translation gives CSVVFETDNQPQHF.

This clonotype came up many times. The rearrangement uses TRBV18 and TRBJ2-1, with D perhaps TRBD1 (8 bases). The length of the CDR3 is 18 residues. Germline values: CDR1 KGHSH, CDR2 LQKENI. Trimming removed 3 bases from V and 7 bases from J, with 25 bases in between. The CDR3 here is CASSPQGAAGVTFNEQFF. The DNA for the CDR3 is TGTGCCAGCTCACCTCAGGGGGCGGCGGGAGTGACGTTTAATGAGCAGTTCTTC.

The chain joins TRBV9 to TRBJ2-2; no firm D call. CDR1 SGDLS and CDR2 YYNGEE come from the germline V gene. This CDR3 spans 14 amino acids. Between the trimmed V and J ends, which lost 7 bases and 0 bases, there was a span of 10 bases. For the CDR3, the DNA is TGTGCCAGCCGCCGGGCGTCGAACACCGGGGAGCTGTTTTTT. It specifies CASRRASNTGELFF.

The chain links TRBV4-3 to TRBJ2-5; D is tentatively TRBD1 or TRBD2 (5 bases each). The CDR3 sequence is 14 residues long. The V and J ends lost 4 bases and 0 bases respectively, with 9 bases between them. The germline CDR1 and CDR2 sequences are LGHNA and YSLEER. The CDR3 region has the DNA TGCGCCAGCAGCCCTGGGACGTACCAAGAGACCCAGTACTTC. It specifies CASSPGTYQETQYF.

This clonotype showed up many times. CDR3 region: CASSLAPNTGEGELFF. The CDR3 DNA reads as TGCGCCAGCAGCTTGGCCCCAAACACCGGGGAAGGGGAGCTGTTTTTT. The V call is TRBV5-1, the J call TRBJ2-2; TRBD2 might be the D (5 bases). Germline CDR1 is SGHRS and CDR2 is YFSETQ. Trimming took off 0 bases at V and 8 bases at J, with 17 bases between the two ends. The CDR3 runs to 16 residues.

The table lists this clonotype with many counts. The V and J genes are TRBV5-5 and TRBJ2-5; D might be TRBD2 (6 bases). Trimming stripped 1 base from V and 5 bases from J, with 15 bases between. This CDR3 region has 15 residues. Germline CDR1 reads SGHKS; CDR2 reads YYEKEE (reference sequence). CDR3 amino acids: CASSLLRETGETQYF. In DNA form, the CDR3 reads TGTGCCAGCAGCTTGTTGCGGGAAACGGGCGAGACCCAGTACTTC.

Many counts were recorded for this clonotype. The V and J genes are TRBV10-3 and TRBJ2-3, with 9 positions matching TRBD2. Germline V gene sequence: CDR1 ENHRY, CDR2 SYGVKD. V shed 6 bases, J shed 9 bases, and the junction held 13 bases outside the gene matches. This CDR3 is built from 15 residues. The CDR3 sequence is CAIRGLASEPGTQYF. In nucleotides, the CDR3 is TGTGCCATCAGGGGACTAGCCTCAGAACCCGGCACGCAGTATTTT.

This clonotype has a count of ten or more. The chain couples TRBV6-5 to TRBJ2-7; 14 bases align to TRBD2. CDR1 MNHEY and CDR2 SVGAGI come from the germline V gene. The CDR3 is 17 residues long. Trimming took 7 bases from V and 3 from J; bases not matched to a gene: 11. As DNA, the CDR3 is TGTGCCAGCATTTCGACTAGCGGGAGGGGGACCCTCTACGAGCAGTACTTC. It translates to CASISTSGRGTLYEQYF.

A note on this clonotype: A read error is possible here, since a much larger clone lies one base away. The CDR3 loop is CASSIAASSYNEQYF. CDR3 nucleotides: TGCGCCAGCAGCATAGCGGCTAGCTCCTACAATGAGCAGTACTTC. The chain uses TRBV5-1 and TRBJ2-1; TRBD2 might be the D (6 bases). The DNA end is more similar to TRBJ2-7, so the J call may be wrong. Looked up from germline, CDR1 is SGHRS and CDR2 is YFSETQ. This CDR3 has 15 residues.

This clonotype appeared a single time. This sequence may be a read error, since a much larger clone differs from it by one base. This rearrangement joins TRBV7-2 to TRBJ2-3, with 9 bases identical to TRBD1. Losses at the gene ends were 6 bases for V and 2 bases for J; bases not matched to a gene: 3. Looked up from germline, CDR1 is SGHTA and CDR2 is FQGNSA. The CDR3 length is 14 residues. This CDR3 reads CASRGTGSTDTQYF. The CDR3 DNA reads TGTGCCAGCAGAGGGACAGGGTCCACAGATACGCAGTATTTT.

This clonotype was detected ten times or more. The rearrangement links TRBV29-1 to TRBJ2-5; D not certain. Trimming took 4 bases from V and 5 from J, leaving 14 bases between them. Germline CDR1 and CDR2: SQVTM and ANQGSEA. The CDR3 is 13 amino acids. The chain's CDR3 is CSVGLRTLETQYF. The CDR3 nucleotides read TGCAGCGTTGGGCTGCGTACCTTGGAGACCCAGTACTTC.

This clonotype showed up many times. The CDR3 DNA sequence: TGTGCCAGCAGTTACCAGAGCGGGAGGGCGGGCACCGGGGAGCTGTTTTTT. As protein: CASSYQSGRAGTGELFF. The chain carries TRBV6-5 and TRBJ2-2; the match to TRBD2 covers 10 bases. From germline, CDR1 is MNHEY and CDR2 SVGAGI. CDR3 length equals 17 residues. Trimming at V came to 2 bases and at J to 4 bases, leaving 7 bases not matched to a gene.

Many counts were recorded for this clonotype. The chain employs TRBV6-2 or TRBV6-3 and TRBJ2-7; D ambiguous. Deletions cut 6 bases from V and 7 bases from J, with 16 bases between. Germline V gene sequence: CDR1 MNHEY, CDR2 SVGEGT. This CDR3 has 13 amino acids. The CDR3 sequence: CASRGEKRGEQYF. CDR3 bases: TGTGCCAGCAGAGGCGAGAAGAGAGGTGAGCAGTACTTC.

This clonotype came up many times. The chain joins TRBV7-2 to TRBJ2-4; TRBD1 aligns across 8 bases. Germline CDR1 reads SGHTA; CDR2 reads FQGNSA. The trim removed 5 bases at V and 0 bases at J, leaving 6 bases unmatched. CDR3 size: 16 residues. CDR3 amino acids: CASSPRTGLAKNIQYF. DNA of the CDR3: TGTGCCAGCAGCCCGCGGACAGGGTTAGCCAAAAACATTCAGTACTTC.

This clonotype was seen more than once but under ten times. V gene TRBV20-1 combines with J gene TRBJ1-2; D is undetermined. The CDR3 has 10 amino acids. Per the germline V gene, CDR1 is DFQATT and CDR2 is SNEGSKA (reference sequence). The V gene lost 5 bases and the J gene lost 8 bases, with 9 bases spanning the gap. CDR3 sequence: CSAVQRGYTF. The CDR3, as DNA: TGCAGTGCTGTGCAGCGGGGCTACACCTTC.

This clonotype was seen many times. J is TRBJ2-7 and V is TRBV20-1; D not certain. Trimming left V 2 bases short and J 5 bases short, with 10 bases between. The CDR3 consists of 12 residues. Germline CDR1 DFQATT, CDR2 SNEGSKA (reference sequence). In DNA, the CDR3 is TGCAGTGCTAGACCCTCCGGAAACGAGCAGTACTTC. It yields the protein CSARPSGNEQYF.

The chain is built from TRBV19 and TRBJ1-2, with D possibly TRBD1 on 5 matching bases. The CDR3 totals 13 residues. Germline CDR1 reads LNHDA; CDR2 reads SQIVND (reference sequence). V shed 5 bases and J shed 0 bases, with 7 bases lying between them. In DNA, the CDR3 is TGTGCCAGTAGTTTCAGGGCTAACTATGGCTACACCTTC. Translated: CASSFRANYGYTF.

This clonotype has a count of ten or more. CDR3 sequence: CSALPPASATYEQYF. The CDR3, as DNA: TGCAGTGCCCTCCCTCCGGCTAGCGCTACCTACGAGCAGTACTTC. V usage is TRBV20-1 and J usage is TRBJ2-7; weak D call: TRBD2 (6 bases). This CDR3 is 15 amino acids long. V lost 6 bases, J lost 2 bases, and 20 bases lay in between. CDR1 is DFQATT and CDR2 is SNEGSKA in the germline V gene (reference sequence).

This clonotype has a count of ten or more. The chain joins TRBV10-3 to TRBJ2-5; D is unclear. The V and J ends lost 8 bases and 2 bases respectively, with 6 bases between them. The CDR3 spans 11 residues. Germline values: CDR1 ENHRY, CDR2 SYGVKD. CDR3 amino acids: CAIGRQETQYF. CDR3 bases: TGTGCCATCGGACGGCAAGAGACCCAGTACTTC.